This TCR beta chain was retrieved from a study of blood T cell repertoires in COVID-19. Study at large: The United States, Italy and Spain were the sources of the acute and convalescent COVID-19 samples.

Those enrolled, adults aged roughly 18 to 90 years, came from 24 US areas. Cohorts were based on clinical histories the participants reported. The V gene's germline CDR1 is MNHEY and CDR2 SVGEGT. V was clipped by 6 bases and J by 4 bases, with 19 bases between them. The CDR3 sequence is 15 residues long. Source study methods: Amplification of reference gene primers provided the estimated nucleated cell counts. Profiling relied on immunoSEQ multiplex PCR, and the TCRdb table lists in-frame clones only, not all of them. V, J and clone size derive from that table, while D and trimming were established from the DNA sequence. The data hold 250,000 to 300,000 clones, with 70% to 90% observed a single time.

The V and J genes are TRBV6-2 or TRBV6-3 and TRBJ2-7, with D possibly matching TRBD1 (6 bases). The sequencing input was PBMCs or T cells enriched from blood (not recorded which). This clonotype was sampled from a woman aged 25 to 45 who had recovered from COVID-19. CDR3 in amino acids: CASSPLGSGQYEQYF. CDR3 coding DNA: TGTGCCAGCAGCCCCCTCGGATCCGGACAGTACGAGCAGTACTTC.